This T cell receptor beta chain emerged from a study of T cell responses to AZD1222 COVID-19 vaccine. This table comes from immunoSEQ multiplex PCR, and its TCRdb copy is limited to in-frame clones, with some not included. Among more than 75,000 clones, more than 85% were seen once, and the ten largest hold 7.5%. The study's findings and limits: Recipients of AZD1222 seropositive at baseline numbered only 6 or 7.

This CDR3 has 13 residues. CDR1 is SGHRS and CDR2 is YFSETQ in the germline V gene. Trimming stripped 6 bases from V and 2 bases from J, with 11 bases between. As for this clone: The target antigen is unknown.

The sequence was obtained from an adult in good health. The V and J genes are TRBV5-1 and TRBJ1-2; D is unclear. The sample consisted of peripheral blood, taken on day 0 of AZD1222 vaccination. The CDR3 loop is CASKVAENYGYTF. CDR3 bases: TGCGCCAGCAAAGTTGCGGAAAACTATGGCTACACCTTC. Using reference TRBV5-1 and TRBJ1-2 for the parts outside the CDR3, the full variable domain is KAGVTQTPRYLIKTRGQQVTLSCSPISGHRSVSWYQQTPGQGLQFLFEYFSETQRNKGNFPGRFSGRQFSNSRSEMNVSTLELGDSALYLCASKVAENYGYTFGSGTRLTVV.